The clone carrying this T cell receptor beta chain was found a few times. Its target is unknown. A second PCR, run for about 6 to 11 cycles, used a sample-barcoded 5' primer plus a J-beta primer mix. Per sample, CDR3-containing paired-end reads numbered at least 2.5 million. TCRdb re-analysed the 5' RACE reads in MiXCR, keeping a single row per CDR3 protein. The sample lists 700,000 or so distinct CDR3 sequences; roughly 20% were seen once. Donor samples were obtained from healthy Caucasian individuals from Russia, aged about 6 to 90. This entry comes from a study of blood T cells in healthy people across ages. Across the study: The capture of about one barcoded beta molecule per two T cells was achieved by template switching. Whole-study findings and limits: The diversity estimates, figures obtained from one million T cells, were considered underestimates.

Sequencing was carried out using blood. The receptor was derived from a man between 70 and 80 years old in good health.

For the CDR3, the DNA is TGCGCCAGCAGCCAAGAACCGGGTCCTCTGCCGAATCAGCCCCAGCATTTT. Translating it yields CASSQEPGPLPNQPQHF. J is TRBJ1-5 and V is TRBV4-3; no clear D. The CDR3 extends over 17 amino acids. V was clipped by 0 bases and J by 4 bases, with 16 bases between them. CDR1 is LGHNA, CDR2 YSLEER, per germline.